The clone carrying this T cell receptor (beta chain) was found a few times. The data are from a study of blood T cells in healthy people across ages. Looked up from germline, CDR1 is LGHDT and CDR2 is YNNKEL (reference sequence). The CDR3 loop spans 17 amino acids. V was shortened by 5 bases and J by 0 bases, with 14 bases between the two germline ends. It was with a sample-barcoded 5' primer and a J-beta primer mix that a second PCR of roughly 6 to 12 cycles was run. MiXCR, run by TCRdb on the 5' RACE reads, gives a single entry per CDR3 protein. The data show around 1.1 million distinct CDR3 sequences, around two fifths seen once.

The receptor was derived from a man between 18 and 35 years old in good health. The sample comprised blood. This sequence joins TRBV3-1 and TRBJ2-6; D may be TRBD1 (5 bases). CDR3 amino acids: CASSYRTGLSGANVLTF. CDR3 sequence (DNA): TGTGCCAGCAGCTACCGAACAGGCCTCTCTGGGGCCAACGTCCTGACTTTC.